This TCR beta chain was sequenced in a study of blood T cell repertoires in COVID-19. Study overall: Donors in the United States, Italy and Spain gave samples during acute or convalescent COVID-19. From T cells, B-cell-depleted T cells, or PBMCs came the material, which was cDNA or gDNA.

Some clones are missing from TCRdb's copy, which holds only in-frame ones; the method was immunoSEQ multiplex PCR. The sample shows some 110,000 clones, about 89% of them seen only once. There are 17 residues in the CDR3. The V gene's germline CDR1 is KGHDR and CDR2 SFDVKD. With V trimmed by 4 bases and J by 8 bases, 14 bases remained unmatched. This chain joins TRBV24-1 and TRBJ2-1; TRBD2 matches 9 bases. The clonotype comes from a human donor in a cohort sampled during active COVID-19. The sample comprised peripheral blood. The CDR3: CATSESLASGIEDEQFF. The CDR3 nucleotides are TGTGCCACCAGTGAATCCCTCGCTAGCGGGATCGAGGATGAGCAGTTCTTC.